Presented here are 15 T cell receptor beta chains from one specimen sequenced in a study of metastatic and nonmetastatic thyroid tumors. Not a single patient had been given any form of treatment at any point before undergoing thyroid surgery. TCRdb called clones again from the PCR reads with MiXCR. Of around 20,000 clones detected, under 35% appear once; the ten largest clones hold 5.5% to 6.5%. Sequencing was done on a sample of blood. All receptors come from a female donor with papillary thyroid cancer or a benign thyroid nodule (not recorded which). Some clones in this sample may be carry-over from other donors' samples.

The chain combines TRBV12-3 or TRBV12-4 with TRBJ2-3; perhaps TRBD2 as D (5 bases). CDR3 size: 15 residues. V lost 1 base, J lost 0 bases, and 8 bases lay in between. CDR3 bases: TGTGCCAGCAGTTTAGGGGTAGCGAGCACAGATACGCAGTATTTT. It is translated as CASSLGVASTDTQYF.

This clone was recorded at least ten times. The chain carries TRBV27 and TRBJ1-2; 7 bases map to TRBD1. Trimming took 10 bases from V and 2 from J; bases not matched to a gene: 4. This CDR3 comprises 12 residues. Germline CDR1 and CDR2: MNHEY and SMNVEV (reference sequence). The CDR3 nucleotides read TGTGCCACATTGGGACAGAACTATGGCTACACCTTC. This codes for CATLGQNYGYTF.

Only a few counts were recorded for this clone. The chain recombines TRBV28 with TRBJ1-2; no firm D call. The CDR3 has 13 amino acids. CDR1 MDHEN and CDR2 SYDVKM come from the germline V gene. The ends were cut back, 6 bases at V and 4 bases at J, with 12 bases in the middle. The CDR3 region is CASRPGFSYGYTF. For the CDR3, the DNA is TGTGCCAGCAGGCCGGGTTTTAGCTATGGCTACACCTTC.

J is TRBJ2-3 and V is TRBV5-1; 7 bases are a match to TRBD1. This CDR3 is built from 16 residues. Germline loops: CDR1 SGHRS, CDR2 YFSETQ. Losses at the gene ends were 4 bases for V and 3 bases for J; bases not matched to a gene: 11. CDR3 DNA sequence: TGCGCCAGCAGCATTAGACAGGGTAAAGAAACAGATACGCAGTATTTT. Its translation: CASSIRQGKETDTQYF.

This rearrangement joins TRBV12-3 or TRBV12-4 to TRBJ2-7, with 10 bases lining up with TRBD1. V was clipped by 6 bases and J by 6 bases; unmatched bases: 8. The CDR3 runs 14 residues. The CDR3 nucleotides are TGTGCCAGCAGCACCGGGACAGGGGACAGCGAGCAGTACTTC. The encoded protein is CASSTGTGDSEQYF.

As concerns this clone: A much larger clone lies one base from this, so it may be a read error. This sequence joins TRBV9 and TRBJ2-5, with D unresolved. The CDR3 runs to 13 residues. Germline assignment: CDR1 SGDLS and CDR2 YYNGEE. The CDR3 loop reads CANSLEGEETQYF. Written as DNA, the CDR3 is TGTGCCAACAGCCTTGAAGGAGAAGAGACCCAGTACTTC.

There are many counts of this clone. V usage is TRBV11-3 and J usage is TRBJ1-1; 7 nucleotides match TRBD1. Per the germline V gene, CDR1 is SGHNT and CDR2 is YENEEA. The CDR3 totals 15 residues. V lost 3 bases, J lost 1 base, and 5 bases stayed unmatched. The CDR3 loop is CASSFRDSSNTEAFF. Here the CDR3 DNA reads TGTGCCAGCAGCTTCCGGGACAGTTCGAACACTGAAGCTTTCTTT.

There are many counts of this clone. The chain carries TRBV11-2 and TRBJ2-3; possibly TRBD2 for D (6 bases). V shed 2 bases and J shed 0 bases, with 12 bases lying between them. CDR1 is SGHAT, CDR2 FQNNGV, per germline. CDR3 length: 16 residues. The CDR3 sequence: CASSLNAAGSTDTQYF. CDR3 nucleotides: TGTGCCAGCAGCTTAAATGCGGCGGGAAGCACAGATACGCAGTATTTT. Together with reference TRBV11-2 and TRBJ2-3, the CDR3 gives the full variable domain: EAGVAQSPRYKIIEKRQSVAFWCNPISGHATLYWYQQILGQGPKLLIQFQNNGVVDDSQLPKDRFSAERLKGVDSTLKIQPAKLEDSAVYLCASSLNAAGSTDTQYFGPGTRLTVL.

There are many counts of this clone. This chain uses TRBV5-1 with TRBJ1-2; 10 nucleotides match TRBD1. This CDR3 has 15 amino acids. The trim removed 4 bases at V and 8 bases at J, leaving 11 bases unmatched. The germline CDR1 and CDR2 sequences are SGHRS and YFSETQ. The CDR3 region has the DNA TGCGCCAGCAGCCAACCGGGACAGGGGAAAGGCGGCTACACCTTC. Protein product: CASSQPGQGKGGYTF.

With regard to this clone: One junction end disagrees with the germline gene, perhaps due to a read error. The DNA for the CDR3 is TGTGTCAGCTGTGCTTATAACACTGAAGCTTTCTTT. Translated: CVSCAYNTEAFF. The chain couples TRBV28 to TRBJ1-1; D gene unclear. The germline V gene has CDR1 MDHEN and CDR2 SYDVKM. The CDR3 covers 12 residues.

This clone was detected many times. The gene calls are TRBV7-2 and TRBJ1-3, with D possibly matching TRBD1 (6 bases). The V end was cut by 0 bases, the J end by 3 bases, with 6 bases between. Germline V gives CDR1 SGHTA, CDR2 FQGNSA. CDR3 length: 14 residues. CDR3 bases: TGTGCCAGCAGCTTAGCAGGGGGTGGAAACACCATATATTTT. The encoded protein is CASSLAGGGNTIYF.

The chain has TRBV20-1 and TRBJ2-6; D gene ambiguous. In germline, CDR1 is DFQATT, CDR2 SNEGSKA (reference sequence). The CDR3 contains 15 residues. In DNA form, the CDR3 reads TGCCGTTCTAGATTCCAGAAGACTGGGGCCAACGTCCTGACTTTC. It encodes CRSRFQKTGANVLTF.

The rearrangement links TRBV11-2 to TRBJ2-5; TRBD1 aligns across 10 bases. Matching the DNA end better, TRBJ2-1 makes the J call doubtful. Germline loops: CDR1 SGHAT, CDR2 FQNNGV. This CDR3 spans 18 amino acids. The CDR3 DNA reads TGTGCCAGCAGCCGCCAGGCCCCGGGGACAGGGGTAGGCAATGAGCAGTTCTTC. This translates into CASSRQAPGTGVGNEQFF.

This clone qualifies as medium-sized. V and J are TRBV2 and TRBJ2-7; D possibly corresponds to TRBD2 (6 bases). With 4 bases removed from V and 3 bases from J, the gap between germline ends came to 7 bases. The CDR3 contains 12 residues. The germline V gene has CDR1 SNHLY and CDR2 FYNNEI. The CDR3 loop is CASSARGYEQYF. CDR3 coding DNA: TGTGCCAGCAGTGCGCGGGGCTACGAGCAGTACTTC.

The rearrangement joins TRBV6-1 to TRBJ2-1, with 12 bases identical to TRBD2. From germline, CDR1 is MNHNS and CDR2 SASEGT. This CDR3 contains 14 residues. V dropped 6 bases and J dropped 8; count of bases not matched to a gene: 5. This chain's CDR3 is CASRTSGRIDEQFF. CDR3 sequence (DNA): TGTGCCAGCAGGACTAGCGGGAGAATCGATGAGCAGTTCTTC.